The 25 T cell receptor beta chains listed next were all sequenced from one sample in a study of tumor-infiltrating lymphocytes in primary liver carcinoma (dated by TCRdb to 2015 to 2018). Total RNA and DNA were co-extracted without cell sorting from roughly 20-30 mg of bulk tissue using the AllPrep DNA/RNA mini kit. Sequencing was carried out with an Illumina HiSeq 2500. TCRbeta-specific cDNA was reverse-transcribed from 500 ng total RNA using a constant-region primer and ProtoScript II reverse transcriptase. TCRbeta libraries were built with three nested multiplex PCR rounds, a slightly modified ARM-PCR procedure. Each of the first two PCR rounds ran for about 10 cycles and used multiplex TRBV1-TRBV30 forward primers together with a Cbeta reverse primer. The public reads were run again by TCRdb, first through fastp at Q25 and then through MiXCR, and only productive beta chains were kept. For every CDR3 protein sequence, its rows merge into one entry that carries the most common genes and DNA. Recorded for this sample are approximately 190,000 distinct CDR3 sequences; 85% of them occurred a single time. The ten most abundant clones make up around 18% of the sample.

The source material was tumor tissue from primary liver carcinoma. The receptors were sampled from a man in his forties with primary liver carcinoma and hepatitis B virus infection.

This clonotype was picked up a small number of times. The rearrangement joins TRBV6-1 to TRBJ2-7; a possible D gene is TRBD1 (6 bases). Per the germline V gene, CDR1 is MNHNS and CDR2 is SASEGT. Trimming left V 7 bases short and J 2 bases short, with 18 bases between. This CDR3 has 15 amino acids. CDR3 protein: CASTSRGSLTYEQYF. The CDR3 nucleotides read TGTGCCAGCACTAGTAGGGGGAGCCTTACCTACGAGCAGTACTTC.

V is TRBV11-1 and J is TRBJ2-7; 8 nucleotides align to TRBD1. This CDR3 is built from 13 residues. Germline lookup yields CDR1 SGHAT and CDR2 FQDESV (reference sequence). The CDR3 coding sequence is TGTGTAAACAGGGGGAAGCGATGCTACGAGCAGTACTTC. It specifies CVNRGKRCYEQYF.

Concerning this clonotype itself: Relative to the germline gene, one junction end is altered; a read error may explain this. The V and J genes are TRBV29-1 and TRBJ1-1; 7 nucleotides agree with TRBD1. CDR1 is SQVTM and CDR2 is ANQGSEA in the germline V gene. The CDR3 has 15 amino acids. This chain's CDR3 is CNVEDSGTESTEAFF. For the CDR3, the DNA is TGCAACGTTGAAGATAGCGGGACAGAGAGCACTGAAGCTTTCTTT.

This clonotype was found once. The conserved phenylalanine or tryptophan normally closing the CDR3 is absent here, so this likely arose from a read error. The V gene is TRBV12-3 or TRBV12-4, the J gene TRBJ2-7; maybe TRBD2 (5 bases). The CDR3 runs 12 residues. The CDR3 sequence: CANSLSAGGQYI. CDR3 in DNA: TGTGCGAACAGTTTGTCGGCGGGCGGGCAGTACATC.

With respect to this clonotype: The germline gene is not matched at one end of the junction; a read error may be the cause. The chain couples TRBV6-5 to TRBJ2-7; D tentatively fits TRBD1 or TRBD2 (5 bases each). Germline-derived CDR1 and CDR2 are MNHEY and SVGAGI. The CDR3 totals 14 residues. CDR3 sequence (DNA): TGTGCCAGCACCCGGACATTAAATAGTGGGGAGCTGTACTTC. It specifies CASTRTLNSGELYF.

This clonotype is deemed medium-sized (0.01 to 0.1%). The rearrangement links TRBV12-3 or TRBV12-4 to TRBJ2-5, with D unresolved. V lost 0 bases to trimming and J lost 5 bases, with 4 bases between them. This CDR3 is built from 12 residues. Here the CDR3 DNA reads TGTGCCAGCAGTTTAGCGCGGGAGACCCAGTACTTC. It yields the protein CASSLARETQYF.

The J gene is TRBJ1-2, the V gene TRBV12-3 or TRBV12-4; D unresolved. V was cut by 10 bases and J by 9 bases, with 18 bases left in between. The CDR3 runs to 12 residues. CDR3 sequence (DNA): TGTGCCAACAATTTAGAGGGTCGCCGCTACACCTTC. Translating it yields CANNLEGRRYTF.

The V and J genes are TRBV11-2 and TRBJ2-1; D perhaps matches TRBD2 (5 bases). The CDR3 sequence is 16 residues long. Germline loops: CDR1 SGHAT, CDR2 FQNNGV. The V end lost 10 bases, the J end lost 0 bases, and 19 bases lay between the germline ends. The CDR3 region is CATTFSSNSSYNEQFF. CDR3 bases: TGTGCCACCACTTTTTCTAGCAATAGCTCCTACAATGAGCAGTTCTTC.

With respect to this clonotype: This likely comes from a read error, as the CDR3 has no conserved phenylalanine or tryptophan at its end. The CDR3 spells CASTYSAGGQNEQYL. CDR3 DNA sequence: TGTGCCAGCACTTACTCGGCGGGAGGGCAGAACGAGCAGTACTTA. The V call is TRBV6-2 or TRBV6-3, the J call TRBJ2-7; 9 positions agree with TRBD2. CDR3 length: 15 amino acids. The germline V gene encodes CDR1 MNHEY and CDR2 SVGEGT.

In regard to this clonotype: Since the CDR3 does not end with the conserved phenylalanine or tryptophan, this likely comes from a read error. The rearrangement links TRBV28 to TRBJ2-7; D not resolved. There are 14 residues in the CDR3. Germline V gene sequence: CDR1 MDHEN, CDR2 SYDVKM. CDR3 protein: CVNDPRQHGHEQYL. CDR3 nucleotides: TGTGTCAACGACCCTCGCCAACACGGGCACGAGCAGTACCTC.

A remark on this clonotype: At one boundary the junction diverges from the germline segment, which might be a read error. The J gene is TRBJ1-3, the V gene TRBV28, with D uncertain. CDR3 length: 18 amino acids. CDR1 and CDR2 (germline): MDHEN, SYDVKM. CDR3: CTSSLGKGPRTSGNTIYF. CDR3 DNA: TGTACCAGCAGTTTAGGGAAAGGGCCCCGGACTTCTGGAAATACCATATATTTT.

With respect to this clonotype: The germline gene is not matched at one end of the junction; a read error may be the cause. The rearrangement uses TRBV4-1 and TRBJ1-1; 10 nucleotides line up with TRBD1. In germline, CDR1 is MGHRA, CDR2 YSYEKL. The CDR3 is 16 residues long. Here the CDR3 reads CASSLGTGVPNTEAFF. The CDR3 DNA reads TGCGCCAGCAGCCTCGGGACAGGGGTCCCGAACACCGAAGCTTTCTTT.

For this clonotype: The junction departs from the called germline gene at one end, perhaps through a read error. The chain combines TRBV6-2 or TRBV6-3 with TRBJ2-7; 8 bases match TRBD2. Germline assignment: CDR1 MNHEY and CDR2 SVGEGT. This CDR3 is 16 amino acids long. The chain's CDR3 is CANSYLAGRNTYEQYF. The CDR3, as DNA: TGTGCCAACAGTTACTTAGCGGGGAGGAACACCTACGAACAGTACTTC.

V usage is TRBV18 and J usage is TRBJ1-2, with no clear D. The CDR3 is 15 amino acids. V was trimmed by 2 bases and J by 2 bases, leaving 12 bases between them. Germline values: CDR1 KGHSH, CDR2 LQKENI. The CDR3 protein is CASSPSPSINYGYTF. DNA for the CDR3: TGTGCCAGCTCACCATCCCCATCTATCAACTATGGCTACACCTTC.

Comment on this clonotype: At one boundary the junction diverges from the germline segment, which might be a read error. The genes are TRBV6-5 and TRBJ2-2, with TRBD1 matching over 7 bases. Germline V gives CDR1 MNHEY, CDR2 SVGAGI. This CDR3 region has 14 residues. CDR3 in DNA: TGTGCCAGCACAGGGGGACGTTACGCCGGGGAGCAGTTTTTT. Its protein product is CASTGGRYAGEQFF.

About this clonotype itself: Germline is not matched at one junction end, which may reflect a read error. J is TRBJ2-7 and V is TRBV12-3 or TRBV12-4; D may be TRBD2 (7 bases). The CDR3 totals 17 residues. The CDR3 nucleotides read TGCGCCAGCAGTTTAGAATGGTGGGAGGGGGTAACATACGAGCAGTACTTC. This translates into CASSLEWWEGVTYEQYF.

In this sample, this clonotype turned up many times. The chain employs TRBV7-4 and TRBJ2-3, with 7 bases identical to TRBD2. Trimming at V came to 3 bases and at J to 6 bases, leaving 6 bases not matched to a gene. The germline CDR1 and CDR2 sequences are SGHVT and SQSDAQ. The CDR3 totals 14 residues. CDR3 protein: CASSLEGGLDTQYF. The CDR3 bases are TGTGCCAGCAGCTTGGAGGGAGGGTTGGATACGCAGTATTTT.

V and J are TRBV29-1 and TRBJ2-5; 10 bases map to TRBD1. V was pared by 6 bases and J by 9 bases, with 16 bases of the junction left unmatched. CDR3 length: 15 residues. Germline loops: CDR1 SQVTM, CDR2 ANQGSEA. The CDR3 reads CSVRVPGQGNEAQYF. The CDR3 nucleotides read TGCAGCGTCCGAGTCCCGGGACAGGGGAATGAGGCCCAGTACTTC. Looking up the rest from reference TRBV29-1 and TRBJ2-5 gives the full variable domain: SAVISQKPSRDICQRGTSLTIQCQVDSQVTMMFWYRQQPGQSLTLIATANQGSEATYESGFVIDKFPISRPNLTFSTLTVSNMSPEDSSIYLCSVRVPGQGNEAQYFGPGTRLLVL.

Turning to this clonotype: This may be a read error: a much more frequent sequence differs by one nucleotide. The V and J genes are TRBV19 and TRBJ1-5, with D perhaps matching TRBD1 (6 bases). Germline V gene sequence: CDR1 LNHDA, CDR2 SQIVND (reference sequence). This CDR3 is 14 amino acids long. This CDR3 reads CATGWTVSNQSQHF. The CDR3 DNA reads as TGTGCCACCGGTTGGACAGTGAGCAATCAGTCCCAGCATTTT.

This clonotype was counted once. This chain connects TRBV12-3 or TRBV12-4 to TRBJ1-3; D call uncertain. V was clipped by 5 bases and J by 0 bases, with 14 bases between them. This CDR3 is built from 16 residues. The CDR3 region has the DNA TGTGCCAGCAGTGTTGACCAACGCATCTCTGGAAACACCATATATTTT. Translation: CASSVDQRISGNTIYF.

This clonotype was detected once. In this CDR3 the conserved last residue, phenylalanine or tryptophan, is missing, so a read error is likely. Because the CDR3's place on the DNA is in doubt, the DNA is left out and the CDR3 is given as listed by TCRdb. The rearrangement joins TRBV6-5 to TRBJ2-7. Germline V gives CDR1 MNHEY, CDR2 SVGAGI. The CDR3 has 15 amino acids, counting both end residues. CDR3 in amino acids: CASSLRAVGTYEQYL.

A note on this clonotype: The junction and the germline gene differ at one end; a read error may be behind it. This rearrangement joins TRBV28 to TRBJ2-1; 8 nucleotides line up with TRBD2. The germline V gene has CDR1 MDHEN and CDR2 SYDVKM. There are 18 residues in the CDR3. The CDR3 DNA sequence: TGTGTCAGCAGTCCCCTCGGACTAACGGGAGGGCCCTACAATGAGCAGTTCTTC. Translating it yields CVSSPLGLTGGPYNEQFF.

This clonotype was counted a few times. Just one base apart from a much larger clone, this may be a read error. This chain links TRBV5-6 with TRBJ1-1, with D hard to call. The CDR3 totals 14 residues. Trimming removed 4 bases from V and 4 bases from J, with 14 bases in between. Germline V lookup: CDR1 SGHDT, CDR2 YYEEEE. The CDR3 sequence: CASSLGRDFTEAFF. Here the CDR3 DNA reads TGTGCCAGCAGCCTGGGGAGGGATTTCACTGAAGCTTTCTTT.

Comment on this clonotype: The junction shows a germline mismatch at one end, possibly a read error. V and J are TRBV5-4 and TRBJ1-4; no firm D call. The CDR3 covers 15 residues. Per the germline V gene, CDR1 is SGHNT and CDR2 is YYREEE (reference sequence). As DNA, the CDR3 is TGTGCCAGCAGCCCAGGCGGCGGAACTAATGAAAAACTGCATTTT. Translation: CASSPGGGTNEKLHF.

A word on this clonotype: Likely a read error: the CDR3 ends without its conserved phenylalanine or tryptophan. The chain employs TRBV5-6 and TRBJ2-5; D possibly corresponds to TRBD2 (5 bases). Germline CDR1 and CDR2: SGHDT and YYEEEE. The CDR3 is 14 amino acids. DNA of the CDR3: TGTACCAGCAGTTTGGAGGCTAGCCAAGAGACCCAGTACTCC. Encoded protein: CTSSLEASQETQYS.